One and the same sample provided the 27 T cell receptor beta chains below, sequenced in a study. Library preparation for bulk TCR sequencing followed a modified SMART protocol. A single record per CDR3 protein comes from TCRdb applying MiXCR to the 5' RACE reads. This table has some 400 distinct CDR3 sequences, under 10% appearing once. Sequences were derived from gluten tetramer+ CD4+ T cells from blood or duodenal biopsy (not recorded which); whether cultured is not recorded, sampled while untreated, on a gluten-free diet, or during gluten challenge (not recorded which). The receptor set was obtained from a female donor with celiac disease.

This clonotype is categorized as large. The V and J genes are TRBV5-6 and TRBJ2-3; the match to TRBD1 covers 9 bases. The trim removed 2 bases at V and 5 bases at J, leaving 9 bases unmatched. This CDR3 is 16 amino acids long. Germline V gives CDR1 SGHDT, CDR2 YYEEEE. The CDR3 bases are TGTGCCAGCAGCTTCGGATACAGGGGGCAGGGAGATACGCAGTATTTT. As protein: CASSFGYRGQGDTQYF.

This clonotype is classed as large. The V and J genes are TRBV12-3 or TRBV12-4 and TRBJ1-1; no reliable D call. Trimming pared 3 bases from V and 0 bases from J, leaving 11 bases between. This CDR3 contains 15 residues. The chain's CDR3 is CASSFSVTMNTEAFF. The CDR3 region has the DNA TGTGCCAGCAGTTTCTCGGTGACAATGAACACTGAAGCTTTCTTT.

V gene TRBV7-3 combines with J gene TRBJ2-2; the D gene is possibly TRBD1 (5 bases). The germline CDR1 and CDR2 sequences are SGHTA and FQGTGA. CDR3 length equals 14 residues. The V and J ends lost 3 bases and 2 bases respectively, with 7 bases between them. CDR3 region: CASSLTVNTGELFF. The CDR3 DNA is TGTGCCAGCAGCTTGACAGTTAACACCGGGGAGCTGTTTTTT.

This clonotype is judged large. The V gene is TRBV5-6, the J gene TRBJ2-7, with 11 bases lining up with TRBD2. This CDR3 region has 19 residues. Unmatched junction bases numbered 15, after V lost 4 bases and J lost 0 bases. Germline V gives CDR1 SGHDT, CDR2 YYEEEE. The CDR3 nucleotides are TGTGCCAGCAGCCTGACCGGACAGACTAGCGGGAAGGGCTCCTACGAGCAGTACTTC. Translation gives CASSLTGQTSGKGSYEQYF.

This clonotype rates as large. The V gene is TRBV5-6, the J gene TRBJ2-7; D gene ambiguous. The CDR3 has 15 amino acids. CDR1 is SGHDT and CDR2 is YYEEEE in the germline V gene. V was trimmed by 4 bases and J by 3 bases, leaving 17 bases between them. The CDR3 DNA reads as TGTGCCAGCAGCCGCGGTCCTCCCTTGGGCTACGAGCAGTACTTC. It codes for CASSRGPPLGYEQYF.

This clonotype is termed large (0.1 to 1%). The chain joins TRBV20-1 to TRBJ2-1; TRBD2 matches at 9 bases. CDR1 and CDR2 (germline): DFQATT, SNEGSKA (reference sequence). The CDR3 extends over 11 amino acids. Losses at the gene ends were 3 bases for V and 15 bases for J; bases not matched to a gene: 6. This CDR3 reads CSASWLAGAFF. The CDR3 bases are TGCAGTGCTAGTTGGTTAGCGGGGGCGTTCTTC.

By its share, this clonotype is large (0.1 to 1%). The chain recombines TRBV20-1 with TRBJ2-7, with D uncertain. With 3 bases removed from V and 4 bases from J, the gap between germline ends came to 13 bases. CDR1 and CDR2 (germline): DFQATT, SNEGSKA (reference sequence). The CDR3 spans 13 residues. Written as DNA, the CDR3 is TGCAGTGCTAGTCTTCAGGTTAATTACGAGCAGTACTTC. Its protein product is CSASLQVNYEQYF.

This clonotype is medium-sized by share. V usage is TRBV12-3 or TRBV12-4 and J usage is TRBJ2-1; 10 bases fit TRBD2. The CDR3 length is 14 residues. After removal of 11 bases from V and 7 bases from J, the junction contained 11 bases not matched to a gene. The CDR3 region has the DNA TGTGCCGCTCAGAGCGGGGGGGCATCGAATGAGCAGTTCTTC. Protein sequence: CAAQSGGASNEQFF.

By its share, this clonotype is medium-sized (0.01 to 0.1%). This chain's CDR3 is CASTGDLVGTQYF. The CDR3 nucleotides read TGTGCATCAACGGGGGACTTAGTGGGAACCCAGTACTTC. This sequence joins TRBV12-2 and TRBJ2-5; the D segment call TRBD2 is taken from the table without a DNA check. TRBV12-2 is a known pseudogene. The CDR3 has 13 residues.

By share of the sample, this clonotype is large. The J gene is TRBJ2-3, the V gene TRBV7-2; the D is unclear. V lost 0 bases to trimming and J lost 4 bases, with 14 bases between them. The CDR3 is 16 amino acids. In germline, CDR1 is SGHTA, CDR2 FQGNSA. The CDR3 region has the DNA TGTGCCAGCAGCTTAGCCCCGCTGGGCGGCTCAGATACGCAGTATTTT. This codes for CASSLAPLGGSDTQYF.

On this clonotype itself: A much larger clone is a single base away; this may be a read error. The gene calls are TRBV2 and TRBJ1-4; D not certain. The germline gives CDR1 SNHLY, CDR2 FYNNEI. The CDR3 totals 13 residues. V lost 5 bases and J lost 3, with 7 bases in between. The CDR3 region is CASSWDSNEKLFF. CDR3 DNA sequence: TGTGCCAGCAGTTGGGATTCTAATGAAAAACTGTTTTTT.

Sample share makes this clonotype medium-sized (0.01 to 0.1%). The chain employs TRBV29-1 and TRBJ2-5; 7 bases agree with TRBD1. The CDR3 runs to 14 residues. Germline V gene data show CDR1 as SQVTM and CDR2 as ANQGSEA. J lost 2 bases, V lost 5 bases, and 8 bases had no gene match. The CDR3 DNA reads TGCAGCGTTCAGACAGGGTTTTGGCAAGAGACCCAGTACTTC. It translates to CSVQTGFWQETQYF.

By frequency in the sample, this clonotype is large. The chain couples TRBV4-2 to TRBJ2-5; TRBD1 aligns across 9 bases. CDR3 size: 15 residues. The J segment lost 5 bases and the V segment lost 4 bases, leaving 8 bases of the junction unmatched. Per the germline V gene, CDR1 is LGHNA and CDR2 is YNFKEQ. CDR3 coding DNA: TGTGCCAGCAGCCGCCTACAGGGGGCTGAGGAGACCCAGTACTTC. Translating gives CASSRLQGAEETQYF.

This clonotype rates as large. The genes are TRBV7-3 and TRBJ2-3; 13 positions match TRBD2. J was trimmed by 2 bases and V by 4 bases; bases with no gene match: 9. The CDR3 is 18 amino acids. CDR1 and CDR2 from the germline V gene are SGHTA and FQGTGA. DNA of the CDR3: TGTGCCAGCAGCTCGTGGGGCGGACTAGCGGGAGCCACAGATACGCAGTATTTT. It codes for CASSSWGGLAGATDTQYF.

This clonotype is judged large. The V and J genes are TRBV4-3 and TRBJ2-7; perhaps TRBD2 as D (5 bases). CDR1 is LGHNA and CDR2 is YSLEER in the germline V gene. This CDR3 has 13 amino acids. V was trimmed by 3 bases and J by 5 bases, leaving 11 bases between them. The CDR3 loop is CASSHTLVNEQYF. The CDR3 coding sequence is TGCGCCAGCAGCCACACACTAGTTAACGAGCAGTACTTC.

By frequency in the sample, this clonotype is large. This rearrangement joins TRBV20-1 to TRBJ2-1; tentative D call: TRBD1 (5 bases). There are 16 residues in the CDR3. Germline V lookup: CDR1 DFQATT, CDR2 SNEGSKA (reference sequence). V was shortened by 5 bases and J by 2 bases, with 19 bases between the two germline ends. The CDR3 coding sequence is TGCAGTGCTTCCCAAGCCGCAGGGCACCCCTACAATGAGCAGTTCTTC. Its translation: CSASQAAGHPYNEQFF.

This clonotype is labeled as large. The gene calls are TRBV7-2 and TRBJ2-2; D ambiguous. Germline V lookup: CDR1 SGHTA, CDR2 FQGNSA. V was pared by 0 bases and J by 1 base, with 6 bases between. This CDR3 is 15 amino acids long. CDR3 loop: CASSLAVLNTGELFF. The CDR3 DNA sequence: TGTGCCAGCAGCTTAGCCGTCCTGAACACCGGGGAGCTGTTTTTT.

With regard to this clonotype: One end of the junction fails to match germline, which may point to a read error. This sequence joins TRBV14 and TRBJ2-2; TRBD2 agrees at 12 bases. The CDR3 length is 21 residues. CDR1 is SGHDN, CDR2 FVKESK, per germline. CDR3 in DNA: TGTGCCATCAGCCAAGATCCCCATAACCTAGCGGGAGGGCCGCGGACCGGGGAGCTGTTTTTT. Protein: CAISQDPHNLAGGPRTGELFF.

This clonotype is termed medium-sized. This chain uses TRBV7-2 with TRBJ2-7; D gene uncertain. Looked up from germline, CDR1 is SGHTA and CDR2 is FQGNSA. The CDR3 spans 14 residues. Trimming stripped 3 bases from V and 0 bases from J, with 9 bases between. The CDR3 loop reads CASSFSAFSYEQYF. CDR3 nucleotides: TGTGCCAGCAGCTTCTCAGCGTTCTCCTACGAGCAGTACTTC.

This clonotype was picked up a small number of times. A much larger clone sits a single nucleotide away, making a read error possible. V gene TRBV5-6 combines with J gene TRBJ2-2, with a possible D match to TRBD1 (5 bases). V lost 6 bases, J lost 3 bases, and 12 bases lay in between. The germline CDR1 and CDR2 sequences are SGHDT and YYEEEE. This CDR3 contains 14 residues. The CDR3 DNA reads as TGTGCCAGCAACCGCCCACAGGACACCGGGGAGCTGTTTTTT. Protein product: CASNRPQDTGELFF.

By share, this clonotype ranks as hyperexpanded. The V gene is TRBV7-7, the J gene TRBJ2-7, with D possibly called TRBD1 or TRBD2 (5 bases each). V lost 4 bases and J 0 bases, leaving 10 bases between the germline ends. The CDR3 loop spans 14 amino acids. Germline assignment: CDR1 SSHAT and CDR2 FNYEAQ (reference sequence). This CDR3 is CASSWDGSSYEQYF. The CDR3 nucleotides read TGTGCCAGCAGCTGGGACGGCTCCTCCTACGAGCAGTACTTC.

Here the CDR3 reads CASRLRRTDTQYF. Written as DNA, the CDR3 is TGTGCCAGCAGGTTACGTAGAACAGATACGCAGTATTTT. This sequence joins TRBV7-2 and TRBJ2-3; no definite D call. Between the trimmed V and J ends, which lost 6 bases and 3 bases, there was a span of 10 bases. Germline V gene sequence: CDR1 SGHTA, CDR2 FQGNSA. CDR3 size: 13 residues.

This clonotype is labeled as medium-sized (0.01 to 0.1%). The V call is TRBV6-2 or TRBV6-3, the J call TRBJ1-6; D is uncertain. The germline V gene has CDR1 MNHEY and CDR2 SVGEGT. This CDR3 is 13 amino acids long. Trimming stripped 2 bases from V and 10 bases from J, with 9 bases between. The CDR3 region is CASSYQNESPLHF. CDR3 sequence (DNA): TGTGCCAGCAGTTACCAGAATGAGTCACCCCTCCACTTT.

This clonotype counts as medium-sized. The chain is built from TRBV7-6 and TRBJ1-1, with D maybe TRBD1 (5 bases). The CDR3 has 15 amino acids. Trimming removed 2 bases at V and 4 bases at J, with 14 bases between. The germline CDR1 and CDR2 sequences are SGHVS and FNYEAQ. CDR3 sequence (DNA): TGTGCCAGCAGCTTATCCGGGCCGGGGGGCACTGAAGCTTTCTTT. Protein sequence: CASSLSGPGGTEAFF.

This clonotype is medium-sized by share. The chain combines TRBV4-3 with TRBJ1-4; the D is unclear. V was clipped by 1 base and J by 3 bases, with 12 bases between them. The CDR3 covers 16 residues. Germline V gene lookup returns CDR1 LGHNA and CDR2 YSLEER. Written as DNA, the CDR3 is TGCGCCAGCAGCCAAGTGGTGGTCGGGGCTAATGAAAAACTGTTTTTT. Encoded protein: CASSQVVVGANEKLFF.

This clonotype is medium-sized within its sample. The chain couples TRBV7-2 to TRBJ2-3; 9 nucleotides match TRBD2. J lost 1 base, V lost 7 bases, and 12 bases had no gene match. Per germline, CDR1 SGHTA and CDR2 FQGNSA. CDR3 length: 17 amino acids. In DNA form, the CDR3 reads TGTGCCAGCAACCTTGTTAGCGGGGGATGGGGCACAGATACGCAGTATTTT. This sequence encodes CASNLVSGGWGTDTQYF.

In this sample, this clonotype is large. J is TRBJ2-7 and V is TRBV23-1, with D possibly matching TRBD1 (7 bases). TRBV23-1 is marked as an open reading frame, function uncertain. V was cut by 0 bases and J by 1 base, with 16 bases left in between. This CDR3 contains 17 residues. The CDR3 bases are TGCGCCAGCAGTCAATCCCAAAGCAGGGGGGAATCCTACGAGCAGTACTTC. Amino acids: CASSQSQSRGESYEQYF.